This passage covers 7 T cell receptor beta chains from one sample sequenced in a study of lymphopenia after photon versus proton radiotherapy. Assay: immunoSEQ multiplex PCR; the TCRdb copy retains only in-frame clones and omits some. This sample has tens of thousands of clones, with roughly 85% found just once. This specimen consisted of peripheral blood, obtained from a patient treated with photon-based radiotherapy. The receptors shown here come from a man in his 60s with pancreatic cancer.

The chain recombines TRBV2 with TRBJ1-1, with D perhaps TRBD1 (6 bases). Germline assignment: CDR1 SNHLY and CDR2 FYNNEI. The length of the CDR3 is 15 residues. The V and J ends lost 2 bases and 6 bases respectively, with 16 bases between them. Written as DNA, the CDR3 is TGTGCCAGCAGTGAACTTCAGGGGCGCGGTTCTGAAGCTTTCTTT. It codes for CASSELQGRGSEAFF.

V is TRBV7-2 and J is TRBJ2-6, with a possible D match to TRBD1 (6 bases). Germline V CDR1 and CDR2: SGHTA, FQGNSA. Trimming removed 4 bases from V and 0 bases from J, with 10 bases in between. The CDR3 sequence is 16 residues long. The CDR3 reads CASSWDTYSGANVLTF. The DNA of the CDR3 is TGTGCCAGCAGCTGGGACACCTACTCTGGGGCCAACGTCCTGACTTTC.

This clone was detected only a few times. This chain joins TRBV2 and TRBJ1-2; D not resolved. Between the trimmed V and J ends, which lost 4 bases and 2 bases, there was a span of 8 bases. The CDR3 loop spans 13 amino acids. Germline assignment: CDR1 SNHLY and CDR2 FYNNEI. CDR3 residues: CASSASANYGYTF. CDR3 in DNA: TGTGCCAGCAGTGCATCCGCGAACTATGGCTACACCTTC. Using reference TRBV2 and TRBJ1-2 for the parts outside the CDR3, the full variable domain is EPEVTQTPSHQVTQMGQEVILRCVPISNHLYFYWYRQILGQKVEFLVSFYNNEISEKSEIFDDQFSVERPDGSNFTLKIRSTKLEDSAMYFCASSASANYGYTFGSGTRLTVV.

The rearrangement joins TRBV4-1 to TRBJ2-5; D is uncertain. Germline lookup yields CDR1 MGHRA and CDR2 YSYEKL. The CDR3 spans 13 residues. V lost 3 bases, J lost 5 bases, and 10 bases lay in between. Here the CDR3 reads CASSQWRGETQYF. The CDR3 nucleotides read TGCGCCAGCAGCCAGTGGCGAGGTGAGACCCAGTACTTC.

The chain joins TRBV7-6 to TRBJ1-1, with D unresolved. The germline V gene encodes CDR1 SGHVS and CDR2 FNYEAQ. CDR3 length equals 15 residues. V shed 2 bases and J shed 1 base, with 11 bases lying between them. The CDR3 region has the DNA TGTGCCAGCAGCTTACGTTTGGCAGGGAACACTGAAGCTTTCTTT. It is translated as CASSLRLAGNTEAFF.

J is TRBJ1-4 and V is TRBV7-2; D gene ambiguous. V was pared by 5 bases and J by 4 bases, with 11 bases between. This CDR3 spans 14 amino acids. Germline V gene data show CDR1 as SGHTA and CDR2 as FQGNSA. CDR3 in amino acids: CASSPRAHNEKLFF. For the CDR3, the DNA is TGTGCCAGCAGCCCTAGGGCTCATAATGAAAAACTGTTTTTT.

In DNA, the CDR3 is TGTGCCACCAGCAGAGATGGTTTGGGTGCAACTAATGAAAAACTGTTTTTT. Protein sequence: CATSRDGLGATNEKLFF. The chain is built from TRBV15 and TRBJ1-4; D gene ambiguous. CDR3 length: 17 amino acids. Germline V CDR1 and CDR2: LNHNV, YYDKDF (reference sequence). Trimming removed 0 bases from V and 0 bases from J, with 11 bases in between.